This T cell receptor (beta chain) was sequenced for a study of blood T cell repertoires in COVID-19. Across the whole study: There were acute and convalescent COVID-19 samples, and they came from the United States, Italy and Spain. T cells, B-cell-depleted T cells, or PBMCs supplied cDNA or gDNA.

Produced via immunoSEQ multiplex PCR; TCRdb's table is partial and in-frame only. The sample shows about 180,000 clones, about 86% of them seen only once. This CDR3 spans 17 amino acids. The J segment lost 7 bases and the V segment lost 2 bases, leaving 9 bases of the junction unmatched. Germline V lookup: CDR1 MNHEY, CDR2 SVGEGT. Sequencing was carried out using peripheral blood. This sequence originates from a man in his fifties with active or convalescent COVID-19. The chain uses TRBV6-2 or TRBV6-3 and TRBJ1-5; the match to TRBD1 covers 12 bases. The CDR3 loop reads CASSYTGTGGASQPQHF. As DNA, the CDR3 is TGTGCCAGCAGTTACACCGGGACAGGGGGCGCTTCCCAGCCCCAGCATTTT.